These 19 T cell receptor beta chains came from one sample sequenced in a study of glioma-infiltrating T cells. TCR alpha and beta CDR3 regions were amplified from RNA using iRepertoire nested multiplex PCR. TCRdb fed the multiplex PCR reads into MiXCR, producing one record per CDR3 protein. In the table there are about 410,000 distinct CDR3 sequences, around 45% of which are singletons. The sample consisted of glioma tissue, nonneoplastic brain tissue, or PBMCs (not recorded which). Receptor source: a human donor with low-grade glioma or glioblastoma, undergoing nonglioma brain surgery, or in good health (not recorded which).

This clonotype has just a few counts. The rearrangement joins TRBV28 to TRBJ2-7; TRBD1 matches at 8 bases. The trim removed 3 bases at V and 3 bases at J, leaving 7 bases unmatched. Germline lookup yields CDR1 MDHEN and CDR2 SYDVKM. The CDR3 loop spans 15 amino acids. The CDR3 loop reads CASSFAPDRGYEQYF. CDR3 DNA sequence: TGTGCCAGCAGTTTTGCCCCCGACAGGGGCTACGAGCAGTACTTC.

This clonotype was observed many times. The chain combines TRBV27 with TRBJ2-1; D is unresolved. The CDR3 runs to 13 residues. CDR1 and CDR2 (germline): MNHEY, SMNVEV (reference sequence). Between the trimmed V and J ends, which lost 7 bases and 8 bases, there was a span of 15 bases. The CDR3 spells CASTPAWGYEQFF. As DNA, the CDR3 is TGTGCCAGCACCCCGGCGTGGGGATATGAGCAGTTCTTC.

With regard to this clonotype: Being one base from a much bigger clone, this may be a read error. The rearrangement joins TRBV28 to TRBJ2-7, with 7 bases aligning to TRBD1. The CDR3 runs 15 residues. CDR1 and CDR2 from the germline V gene are MDHEN and SYDVKM. Germline trimming cut 5 bases from V and 0 bases from J; bases unmatched to any gene: 7. CDR3 in amino acids: CASSAWDSPSYEQYF. The CDR3 DNA is TGTGCCAGCAGTGCTTGGGACAGTCCCTCCTACGAGCAGTACTTC. Based on the CDR3 plus reference TRBV28 and TRBJ2-7, the full variable domain is DVKVTQSSRYLVKRTGEKVFLECVQDMDHENMFWYRQDPGLGLRLIYFSYDVKMKEKGDIPEGYSVSREKKERFSLILESASTNQTSMYLCASSAWDSPSYEQYFGPGTRLTVT.

This clonotype turned up a few times. The genes are TRBV4-2 and TRBJ1-3; D might be TRBD1 (6 bases). CDR3 length: 13 residues. Germline V gene sequence: CDR1 LGHNA, CDR2 YNFKEQ. Trimming shortened V by 7 bases and J by 4 bases, and 11 bases separated the two germline ends. The CDR3 region has the DNA TGTGCCAGCACCTTTGACAGGGGAAACACCATATATTTT. It specifies CASTFDRGNTIYF.

The table lists this clonotype with a few counts. The genes are TRBV7-9 and TRBJ2-2; no reliable D call. With 5 bases removed from V and 6 bases from J, the gap between germline ends came to 13 bases. The CDR3 is made up of 14 amino acids. Germline V gene data show CDR1 as SEHNR and CDR2 as FQNEAQ (reference sequence). The CDR3 coding sequence is TGTGCCAGCAGCATCGCTGGGCGGCCCGGGGAGCTGTTTTTT. It is translated as CASSIAGRPGELFF.

The J gene is TRBJ2-1, the V gene TRBV7-3, with TRBD1 matching 7 bases. The CDR3 has 20 residues. Trimming at V came to 3 bases and at J to 3 bases, leaving 20 bases not matched to a gene. CDR1 SGHTA and CDR2 FQGTGA come from the germline V gene. The CDR3 bases are TGTGCCAGCAGCTTGACCGCGGTATCACGGACAGGCGAAGACTACAATGAGCAGTTCTTC. It codes for CASSLTAVSRTGEDYNEQFF. Full variable domain (rest looked up from reference TRBV7-3 and TRBJ2-1): GAGVSQTPSNKVTEKGKYVELRCDPISGHTALYWYRQSLGQGPEFLIYFQGTGAADDSGLPNDRFFAVRPEGSVSTLKIQRTERGDSAVYLCASSLTAVSRTGEDYNEQFFGPGTRLTVL.

This chain uses TRBV7-8 with TRBJ2-7, with 9 bases aligning to TRBD1. Germline CDR1 is SGHVS and CDR2 is FQNEAQ. Losses at the gene ends were 5 bases for V and 0 bases for J; bases not matched to a gene: 5. This CDR3 contains 15 residues. Here the CDR3 DNA reads TGTGCCAGCAGCGCCTGGGACAGGGCCTCCTACGAGCAGTACTTC. The encoded protein is CASSAWDRASYEQYF.

This clonotype was counted once. A much larger clonotype is one base distant, so this may be a read error. This chain links TRBV20-1 with TRBJ1-6; maybe TRBD1 (6 bases). Trimming took 5 bases from V and 9 from J, leaving 14 bases between them. CDR1 and CDR2 (germline): DFQATT, SNEGSKA (reference sequence). The CDR3 runs 13 residues. This CDR3 reads CSAFTGRSSPLHF. CDR3 nucleotide sequence: TGCAGTGCTTTTACAGGGAGAAGTTCACCCCTCCACTTT.

Details on this clonotype: A much larger clone differs from this one at a single base, so this may be a read error. The chain uses TRBV27 and TRBJ2-7; 8 bases fit TRBD1. This CDR3 has 15 amino acids. Germline-derived CDR1 and CDR2 are MNHEY and SMNVEV (reference sequence). The CDR3 coding sequence is TGTGCCAGCAGTTTAGTACAGGGGGTCTCCTACGGGCAGTACTTC. Protein: CASSLVQGVSYGQYF.

This clonotype appeared a few times. The rearrangement joins TRBV4-3 to TRBJ2-1; D call uncertain. Germline V gives CDR1 LGHNA, CDR2 YSLEER. The CDR3 has 15 residues. V gave up 3 bases and J gave up 3 bases, with 12 bases separating them. The CDR3: CASSQSTGGYNEQFF. In DNA form, the CDR3 reads TGCGCCAGCAGCCAGAGTACGGGTGGCTACAATGAGCAGTTCTTC.

This clonotype was found a few times. CDR3 bases: TGTGCCAGCACCCCCCAAAACAGGGGAGATACGCAGTATTTT. This sequence encodes CASTPQNRGDTQYF. This chain joins TRBV2 and TRBJ2-3, with 7 bases matching TRBD1. V lost 7 bases to trimming and J lost 5 bases; unmatched junction nucleotides: 9. The germline gives CDR1 SNHLY, CDR2 FYNNEI. The CDR3 extends over 14 amino acids.

This chain connects TRBV18 to TRBJ1-5; D is perhaps TRBD1 (6 bases). CDR3 length equals 15 residues. V was cut by 2 bases and J by 3 bases, with 11 bases left in between. The germline V gene encodes CDR1 KGHSH and CDR2 LQKENI. DNA of the CDR3: TGTGCCAGCTCACCAAGGGGGGTCGCCAATCAGCCCCAGCATTTT. Amino acid sequence: CASSPRGVANQPQHF.

This clonotype was seen once. The chain employs TRBV5-8 and TRBJ2-1; 7 nucleotides align to TRBD1. Trimming took 2 bases from V and 7 from J; bases not matched to a gene: 6. The CDR3 is 14 residues long. Germline assignment: CDR1 SGHTS and CDR2 YDEGEE. CDR3 loop: CASSFDRAGNEQFF. DNA of the CDR3: TGTGCCAGCAGCTTCGACAGGGCTGGGAATGAGCAGTTCTTC. The whole variable domain, filled in from reference TRBV5-8 and TRBJ2-1, reads EAGVTQSPTHLIKTRGQQATLRCSPISGHTSVYWYQQALGLGLQFLLWYDEGEERNRGNFPPRFSGRQFPNYSSELNVNALELEDSALYLCASSFDRAGNEQFFGPGTRLTVL.

This clonotype appeared many times. The chain has TRBV7-2 and TRBJ1-1; D is unresolved. The CDR3 contains 11 residues. Trimming pared 6 bases from V and 1 base from J, leaving 3 bases between. The germline CDR1 and CDR2 sequences are SGHTA and FQGNSA. The CDR3 DNA sequence: TGTGCCAGCAGTAAGAACACTGAAGCTTTCTTT. Residues: CASSKNTEAFF.

The table lists this clonotype with a count of one. The junction differs from germline at one of its ends, possibly a read error. J is TRBJ2-3 and V is TRBV7-6; D uncertain. The CDR3 contains 14 residues. The germline V gene encodes CDR1 SGHVS and CDR2 FNYEAQ. The CDR3 sequence is CASRLVRGTDTQYF. The DNA for the CDR3 is TGTGCCAGCAGATTAGTTCGGGGCACAGATACGCAGTATTTT.

This clonotype was seen only once. This sequence joins TRBV24-1 and TRBJ2-1; 7 bases are shared with TRBD2. The CDR3 loop spans 14 amino acids. CDR1 is KGHDR and CDR2 is SFDVKD in the germline V gene. V lost 5 bases and J lost 6; bases outside the gene matches: 6. The CDR3 region has the DNA TGTGCCACCAGTGGGGAGGGAGTGAGCAATGAGCAGTTCTTC. It encodes CATSGEGVSNEQFF.

This clonotype was found many times. The chain uses TRBV6-2 or TRBV6-3 and TRBJ1-1; unclear D gene. Germline values: CDR1 MNHEY, CDR2 SVGEGT. V shed 5 bases and J shed 7 bases, with 11 bases lying between them. The CDR3 sequence is 12 residues long. The CDR3 region has the DNA TGTGCCAGCAGTGTCAGCGTCCGTGAAGCTTTCTTT. Residues: CASSVSVREAFF.

A few counts support this clonotype. A much larger clonotype is one base distant, so this may be a read error. CDR3 loop: CASSLRGSSYNEQSF. The CDR3 bases are TGTGCCAGCAGTTTACGCGGGAGCTCCTACAATGAGCAGTCCTTC. The J gene is TRBJ2-1, the V gene TRBV27; 7 nucleotides align to TRBD2. This CDR3 spans 15 amino acids. Per the germline V gene, CDR1 is MNHEY and CDR2 is SMNVEV (reference sequence).

In the case of this clonotype: One end of the junction varies from germline; a read error may be responsible. The chain carries TRBV6-1 and TRBJ1-2; no clear D gene. Germline CDR1 and CDR2: MNHNS and SASEGT. This CDR3 contains 15 residues. CDR3 in DNA: TGTGCCATCAGTGAGTCCAGTCAAGCTAACTATGGCTACACCTTC. This gives the protein CAISESSQANYGYTF.